One sample yielded the 31 T cell receptor beta chains listed below, sequenced in a study of blood T cells in healthy people across ages. A second roughly 6 to 11 cycle PCR used barcoded and J-beta primers. MiXCR, applied by TCRdb to the 5' RACE reads, yields one record per CDR3 protein. The sample has 1.5 million to 2 million distinct CDR3 sequences, about two fifths seen once; the top ten hold roughly 23%. Sequencing input: blood. The receptors were gathered from a human donor in good health.

The sample holds a few counts of this clonotype. V is TRBV20-1 and J is TRBJ2-5, with D uncertain. From germline, CDR1 is DFQATT and CDR2 SNEGSKA (reference sequence). V lost 4 bases and J lost 2, with 17 bases in between. This CDR3 has 15 amino acids. CDR3 DNA sequence: TGCAGTGCTACCTCTATTCAGGAATCACAAGAGACCCAGTACTTC. Translating it yields CSATSIQESQETQYF.

This clonotype occurred a few times. V is TRBV10-3 and J is TRBJ1-1; no clear D. V lost 8 bases and J lost 4, with 20 bases in between. The CDR3 is 15 amino acids. Germline V lookup: CDR1 ENHRY, CDR2 SYGVKD. This CDR3 is CAIGDPNSPLTEAFF. The CDR3 DNA sequence: TGTGCCATCGGGGATCCAAACAGCCCCCTCACTGAAGCTTTCTTT.

This clonotype was detected only a few times. The rearrangement joins TRBV20-1 to TRBJ1-4; no definite D call. There are 10 residues in the CDR3. The germline V and J ends were trimmed by 3 bases and 11 bases, with 7 bases remaining between them. Germline V gene data show CDR1 as DFQATT and CDR2 as SNEGSKA (reference sequence). The CDR3 DNA sequence: TGCAGTGCTAGTTTCCCTAAACTGTTTTTT. Amino acids: CSASFPKLFF.

This clonotype was seen at least ten times. The chain joins TRBV20-1 to TRBJ1-1; unclear D gene. The V gene lost 4 bases and the J gene lost 5 bases, with 11 bases spanning the gap. The CDR3 has 12 amino acids. Germline CDR1 is DFQATT and CDR2 is SNEGSKA (reference sequence). The CDR3 spells CSATYRRTEAFF. CDR3 bases: TGCAGTGCTACCTACCGCCGGACTGAAGCTTTCTTT.

This clonotype occurred a few times. The chain recombines TRBV20-1 with TRBJ1-2, with 7 bases identical to TRBD1. Per the germline V gene, CDR1 is DFQATT and CDR2 is SNEGSKA (reference sequence). Germline trimming cut 5 bases from V and 0 bases from J; bases unmatched to any gene: 3. This CDR3 contains 13 residues. CDR3 residues: CSAGDSPNYGYTF. CDR3 in DNA: TGCAGTGCTGGGGACAGCCCTAACTATGGCTACACCTTC.

In its sample, this clonotype was seen a few times. V gene TRBV12-3 or TRBV12-4 combines with J gene TRBJ1-1, with TRBD1 identical over 7 bases. Trimming cost V 5 bases and J 2 bases; bases outside gene matches: 8. This CDR3 is 15 amino acids long. CDR3 in DNA: TGTGCCAGCAGTCCCTCCGGGACAGCAAACACTGAAGCTTTCTTT. This codes for CASSPSGTANTEAFF.

This chain links TRBV4-2 with TRBJ2-6; D remains unclear. CDR1 LGHNA and CDR2 YNFKEQ come from the germline V gene. The CDR3 covers 16 residues. The ends were cut back, 6 bases at V and 0 bases at J, with 12 bases in the middle. This chain's CDR3 is CASRPSSASGANVLTF. CDR3 bases: TGTGCCAGCAGACCTTCGAGTGCCTCTGGGGCCAACGTCCTGACTTTC.

J is TRBJ2-3 and V is TRBV5-1; 7 bases match TRBD1. The CDR3 is 15 amino acids. V was pared by 0 bases and J by 2 bases, with 3 bases of the junction left unmatched. Germline V gene sequence: CDR1 SGHRS, CDR2 YFSETQ. The CDR3 protein is CASSLEGQDTDTQYF. For the CDR3, the DNA is TGCGCCAGCAGCTTGGAAGGACAGGACACAGATACGCAGTATTTT. The variable domain in full, completed from reference TRBV5-1 and TRBJ2-3, reads KAGVTQTPRYLIKTRGQQVTLSCSPISGHRSVSWYQQTPGQGLQFLFEYFSETQRNKGNFPGRFSGRQFSNSRSEMNVSTLELGDSALYLCASSLEGQDTDTQYFGPGTRLTVL.

J is TRBJ1-5 and V is TRBV20-1, with D perhaps matching TRBD1 (6 bases). Per germline, CDR1 DFQATT and CDR2 SNEGSKA (reference sequence). V lost 6 bases and J 0 bases, leaving 21 bases between the germline ends. The CDR3 totals 17 residues. The CDR3 region has the DNA TGCAGTGCCCCGAGAGGGGTGACAGGCAATAGCAATCAGCCCCAGCATTTT. The encoded protein is CSAPRGVTGNSNQPQHF.

This rearrangement joins TRBV29-1 to TRBJ1-2, with D perhaps TRBD1 (5 bases). Trimming removed 4 bases at V and 0 bases at J, with 9 bases between. In germline, CDR1 is SQVTM, CDR2 ANQGSEA. There are 13 residues in the CDR3. DNA for the CDR3: TGCAGCGTTGGAGACAGTACTAACTATGGCTACACCTTC. This encodes CSVGDSTNYGYTF.

The CDR3 region is CASSSDREREKLFF. The DNA of the CDR3 is TGCGCCAGCAGCTCTGACAGGGAACGTGAAAAACTGTTTTTT. J is TRBJ1-4 and V is TRBV5-1, with TRBD1 matching 7 bases. Germline V gene data show CDR1 as SGHRS and CDR2 as YFSETQ. The trim removed 3 bases at V and 7 bases at J, leaving 6 bases unmatched. The CDR3 loop spans 14 amino acids.

Points on this clonotype: The germline gene is not matched at one end of the junction; a read error may be the cause. The chain combines TRBV7-2 with TRBJ1-2; 7 positions agree with TRBD1. The CDR3 is 15 amino acids. Germline V gives CDR1 SGHTA, CDR2 FQGNSA. CDR3 residues: CAGSLALITGEGYTF. The CDR3 bases are TGTGCCGGCAGCTTAGCGCTAATAACAGGGGAAGGCTACACCTTC.

The J gene is TRBJ1-2, the V gene TRBV6-1, with D possibly TRBD1 on 5 matching bases. V was cut by 2 bases and J by 8 bases, with 12 bases left in between. The germline gives CDR1 MNHNS, CDR2 SASEGT. The CDR3 sequence is 13 residues long. This chain's CDR3 is CASSEWAGGGYTF. CDR3 nucleotide sequence: TGTGCCAGCAGTGAATGGGCGGGGGGGGGCTACACCTTC.

Points on this clonotype: A read error may be the cause here, since a much bigger clone is one base away. The V and J genes are TRBV12-3 or TRBV12-4 and TRBJ2-2, with D hard to call. CDR3 length: 13 amino acids. Trimming took 6 bases from V and 9 from J, leaving 14 bases between them. CDR3 amino acids: CASSLLGTRELFF. CDR3 DNA sequence: TGTGCCAGCAGCCTCCTAGGTACCAGGGAGCTGTTTTTT.

A few counts support this clonotype. This chain uses TRBV7-8 with TRBJ2-7, with 8 bases that match TRBD1. This CDR3 is 18 amino acids long. The J segment lost 4 bases and the V segment lost 4 bases, leaving 18 bases of the junction unmatched. CDR1 and CDR2 from the germline V gene are SGHVS and FQNEAQ. The CDR3 here is CASSSAPSGQGARYEQYF. The CDR3 bases are TGTGCCAGCAGCTCTGCCCCATCCGGACAGGGTGCAAGGTACGAGCAGTACTTC.

This rearrangement joins TRBV6-4 to TRBJ2-5; maybe TRBD1 (6 bases). CDR3 length: 13 amino acids. Trimming stripped 3 bases from V and 11 bases from J, with 16 bases between. The germline V gene encodes CDR1 MRHNA and CDR2 SNTAGT. CDR3 nucleotides: TGTGCCAGCAGTGAGGACAGTCCCAATGAGCAGTACTTC. Translated: CASSEDSPNEQYF.

This clonotype was observed a handful of times. This chain links TRBV29-1 with TRBJ2-5, with a tentative D call TRBD1 (5 bases). The germline CDR1 and CDR2 sequences are SQVTM and ANQGSEA. The CDR3 has 19 residues. Trimming shortened V by 6 bases and J by 2 bases, and 31 bases separated the two germline ends. The CDR3: CSVAWGAKPRVEKQETQYF. CDR3 bases: TGCAGCGTAGCGTGGGGCGCGAAACCTCGGGTTGAAAAACAAGAGACCCAGTACTTC.

The sample holds a few counts of this clonotype. V and J are TRBV4-3 and TRBJ1-2; D may be TRBD1 (5 bases). The CDR3 has 15 amino acids. The V end lost 2 bases, the J end lost 8 bases, and 18 bases lay between the germline ends. Germline V lookup: CDR1 LGHNA, CDR2 YSLEER. CDR3 loop: CASSQFRGMLPGYTF. The CDR3 DNA sequence: TGCGCCAGCAGCCAATTTCGGGGGATGTTGCCCGGCTACACCTTC.

This clonotype was seen a handful of times. The CDR3: CASSLELMMNTEAFF. DNA of the CDR3: TGTGCCAGCAGCTTAGAGTTGATGATGAACACTGAAGCTTTCTTT. The chain joins TRBV7-2 to TRBJ1-1; the D is unclear. Trimming cost V 1 base and J 0 bases, with 9 bases left between them. Per germline, CDR1 SGHTA and CDR2 FQGNSA. The CDR3 contains 15 residues. Full variable domain (missing parts from reference TRBV7-2 and TRBJ1-1): GAGVSQSPSNKVTEKGKDVELRCDPISGHTALYWYRQSLGQGLEFLIYFQGNSAPDKSGLPSDRFSAERTGGSVSTLTIQRTQQEDSAVYLCASSLELMMNTEAFFGQGTRLTVV.

The chain uses TRBV2 and TRBJ2-1; no reliable D call. The V end was cut by 5 bases, the J end by 4 bases, with 6 bases between. Germline values: CDR1 SNHLY, CDR2 FYNNEI. This CDR3 comprises 12 residues. The CDR3 DNA reads TGTGCCAGCAGTACCCAATACAATGAGCAGTTCTTC. Its translation is CASSTQYNEQFF.

CDR3 DNA sequence: TGTGCCAGCAGTTTAGGACGCGCATTGGGTTCGGGAGGCTACACCTTC. It yields the protein CASSLGRALGSGGYTF. The chain uses TRBV12-3 or TRBV12-4 and TRBJ1-2; unclear D gene. The CDR3 consists of 16 residues. V shed 1 base and J shed 8 bases, with 20 bases lying between them.

This chain joins TRBV7-2 and TRBJ1-1, with D unclear. Germline V lookup: CDR1 SGHTA, CDR2 FQGNSA. The CDR3 has 13 residues. Trimming stripped 2 bases from V and 1 base from J, with 5 bases between. CDR3 residues: CASSLWRNTEAFF. Written as DNA, the CDR3 is TGTGCCAGCAGCTTATGGAGGAACACTGAAGCTTTCTTT.

To note about this clonotype: The germline gene is not matched at one end of the junction; a read error may be the cause. The chain combines TRBV6-5 with TRBJ1-2; no reliable D call. The germline CDR1 and CDR2 sequences are MNHEY and SVGAGI. This CDR3 has 16 residues. CDR3 loop: CASRQDGTYLNYDYTF. The CDR3 region has the DNA TGTGCCAGCAGGCAGGACGGAACCTACCTTAACTATGACTACACCTTC.

V gene TRBV7-7 combines with J gene TRBJ2-7, with TRBD2 matching 7 bases. The CDR3 contains 15 residues. Per the germline V gene, CDR1 is SSHAT and CDR2 is FNYEAQ (reference sequence). V shed 5 bases and J 3 bases; nucleotides not matched to a gene: 10. The CDR3 bases are TGTGCCAGCAGCCTCCCAGCGGGGTTCTACTACGAGCAGTACTTC. It specifies CASSLPAGFYYEQYF.

A few counts support this clonotype. The chain uses TRBV5-1 and TRBJ1-4; 7 nucleotides match TRBD1. The junction had 3 bases not matched to a gene; V was cut back by 3 bases and J by 4 bases. The germline V gene has CDR1 SGHRS and CDR2 YFSETQ. This CDR3 spans 14 amino acids. The CDR3 sequence is CASSSGQRNEKLFF. CDR3 DNA: TGCGCCAGCAGCTCGGGACAGCGTAATGAAAAACTGTTTTTT.

The chain is built from TRBV20-1 and TRBJ2-6, with D perhaps TRBD2 (6 bases). V lost 0 bases and J 1 base, leaving 13 bases between the germline ends. The CDR3 has 17 amino acids. Germline assignment: CDR1 DFQATT and CDR2 SNEGSKA (reference sequence). This CDR3 reads CSARDRVRGSGANVLTF. The DNA for the CDR3 is TGCAGTGCTAGAGATCGGGTTCGGGGGTCTGGGGCCAACGTCCTGACTTTC.

A remark on this clonotype: One end of the junction fails to match germline, which may point to a read error. The V call is TRBV6-2 or TRBV6-3, the J call TRBJ2-2, with 7 bases aligning to TRBD1. The CDR3 totals 16 residues. Germline V gene sequence: CDR1 MNHEY, CDR2 SVGEGT. The CDR3 DNA reads TGTGCTAGCAGTTGGTCAAGGGGGCCGGGCACCGGGGAGCTGTTTTTT. As protein: CASSWSRGPGTGELFF.

The CDR3 DNA is TGTGCCAGCAGTGCTGACAGGGAGATCACAGATACGCAGTATTTT. It yields the protein CASSADREITDTQYF. The chain uses TRBV2 and TRBJ2-3; 7 bases map to TRBD1. J was trimmed by 2 bases and V by 4 bases; bases with no gene match: 6. Germline V gene sequence: CDR1 SNHLY, CDR2 FYNNEI. The CDR3 has 15 residues.

This clonotype was detected only a few times. V is TRBV2 and J is TRBJ1-2, with D hard to call. Trimming left V 2 bases short and J 7 bases short, with 5 bases between. Germline values: CDR1 SNHLY, CDR2 FYNNEI. CDR3 length: 11 residues. CDR3 residues: CASSERVGYTF. CDR3 sequence (DNA): TGTGCCAGCAGTGAAAGAGTTGGCTACACCTTC. The variable domain in full, with the rest retrieved from reference TRBV2 and TRBJ1-2, is EPEVTQTPSHQVTQMGQEVILRCVPISNHLYFYWYRQILGQKVEFLVSFYNNEISEKSEIFDDQFSVERPDGSNFTLKIRSTKLEDSAMYFCASSERVGYTFGSGTRLTVV.

The chain uses TRBV4-3 and TRBJ1-2, with 10 bases that match TRBD1. J lost 5 bases, V lost 0 bases, and 15 bases had no gene match. This CDR3 contains 19 residues. Germline loops: CDR1 LGHNA, CDR2 YSLEER. CDR3 sequence reads: CASSQDRGGQGPLLYGYTF. CDR3 coding DNA: TGCGCCAGCAGCCAAGACCGTGGGGGACAGGGGCCCCTTTTATATGGCTACACCTTC.

This clonotype was seen more than once but under ten times. The rearrangement uses TRBV28 and TRBJ1-2; 7 bases are shared with TRBD1. Germline V gene data show CDR1 as MDHEN and CDR2 as SYDVKM. V was clipped by 6 bases and J by 5 bases; unmatched bases: 9. CDR3 length equals 14 residues. The CDR3 here is CASRLTGTAYGYTF. CDR3 in DNA: TGTGCCAGCAGGTTGACAGGGACGGCGTATGGCTACACCTTC.